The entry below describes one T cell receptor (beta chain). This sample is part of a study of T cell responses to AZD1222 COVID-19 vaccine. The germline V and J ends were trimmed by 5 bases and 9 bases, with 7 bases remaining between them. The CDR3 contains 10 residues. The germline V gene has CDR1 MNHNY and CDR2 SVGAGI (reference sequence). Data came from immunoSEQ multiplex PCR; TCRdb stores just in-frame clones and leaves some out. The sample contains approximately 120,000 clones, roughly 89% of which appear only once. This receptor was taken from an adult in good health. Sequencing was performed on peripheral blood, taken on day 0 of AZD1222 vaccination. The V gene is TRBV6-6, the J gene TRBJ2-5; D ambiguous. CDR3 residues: CASSGRAQYF. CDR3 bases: TGTGCCAGCAGTGGTCGGGCCCAGTACTTC.